The table lists the clone carrying this T cell receptor (beta chain) with many counts. Its matching antigen is unknown. Previously described methods and listed TCR primers were used for bulk TCR libraries. TCRdb processed the PCR reads anew with MiXCR; each CDR3 protein has one entry. The data hold 88,000 or so distinct CDR3 sequences, with roughly a fifth observed a single time. This specimen comes from a study of molecular identifiers for immune sequencing clone quantification. Sequencing libraries of naive CD8 cells derived from roughly 20,000 to 1,000,000 sorted cells with 10%, 30% or 50% RNA. Whole-study findings and limits: Clones above 20 RNA copies contained over 98% of effector molecules but under 1% of naive ones. In cases of identical TCR molecules sharing a barcode, highly expanded clone sizes could be underestimated.

With 3 bases clipped from V and 4 bases from J, the junction kept 6 bases outside the gene matches. Germline values: CDR1 DFQATT, CDR2 SNEGSKA (reference sequence). This CDR3 has 15 residues. The V and J genes are TRBV20-1 and TRBJ1-5; 10 positions agree with TRBD1. Sequenced material: naive CD8+ T cells from blood, with Jurkat cell RNA spiked in. The subset was: FACS-sorted CD8+CD4-CCR7+CD45RA+ naive T cells. This TCR was sampled from a human donor in good health. Some libraries in this study had Jurkat cell RNA spiked in. CDR3 bases: TGCAGTGCTAGGAAAGGGACAGGGGTTAATCAGCCCCAGCATTTT. It yields the protein CSARKGTGVNQPQHF.